This paragraph reports one TCR beta chain. TCRdb re-called the 5' RACE reads and catalogs CDR3 proteins one per entry, DNA excluded. Its listing shows approximately 340,000 distinct CDR3 sequences. These data originate in a study of monozygotic twins with inflammatory bowel disease. From germline, CDR1 is MDHEN and CDR2 SYDVKM. This CDR3 has 15 amino acids. The sequence was obtained from a human donor with ulcerative colitis or Crohn's disease, or a healthy co-twin of an affected twin (not recorded which). Sequencing used blood. V gene TRBV28 combines with J gene TRBJ2-2; as DNA is missing, the TRBD1 call by TCRdb cannot be tested. The CDR3 here is CASSTTGRLSGELFF. Drawing the rest from reference TRBV28 and TRBJ2-2, the complete variable domain is DVKVTQSSRYLVKRTGEKVFLECVQDMDHENMFWYRQDPGLGLRLIYFSYDVKMKEKGDIPEGYSVSREKKERFSLILESASTNQTSMYLCASSTTGRLSGELFFGEGSRLTVL.